This TCR beta chain was sequenced in a study of T cells after yellow fever vaccination. Study-wide background: Preparation of the low-cell-number fractions used SMART-Seq v4 Ultra Low Input. Study-wide results and caveats: At 95% to 97% for CD4 and 88% for CD8, most primary-vaccination clones showed up again after the booster. Clonotypes appearing in both CD4 and CD8 compartments existed, and their share was small.

Concerning this clonotype itself: Its antigen is currently unknown.

A process of 5'RACE template switching, which added a universal primer site and UMIs, was used to make TCR cDNA. TCRdb passed the 5' RACE reads through MiXCR, listing each CDR3 protein once. The sample holds a few hundred thousand distinct CDR3 sequences, roughly 19% seen once. Unmatched junction bases numbered 8, after V lost 0 bases and J lost 0 bases. This CDR3 comprises 17 residues. Germline V lookup: CDR1 SGHNT, CDR2 YYREEE (reference sequence). This sequence joins TRBV5-4 and TRBJ2-5; 7 nucleotides line up with TRBD2. Sequencing was performed on PBMCs, taken 15 days after the yellow fever booster vaccination. This TCR was recovered from a man aged 25 to 40 who received the YFV17D yellow fever vaccine. The CDR3 reads CASSLEAASGYQETQYF. DNA of the CDR3: TGTGCCAGCAGCTTGGAGGCGGCTAGCGGTTACCAAGAGACCCAGTACTTC.